This T cell receptor beta chain was obtained from a study of T cells in localized non-small cell lung cancer (TCRdb year 2020). With regard to the full study: T cell repertoires of 200 to 300 early-stage NSCLC patients were analyzed, with tumors being compared against uninvolved tumor-adjacent lungs. The cohort was made up of 200 to 250 treatment-naive NSCLC patients whose localized lung tumors had been resected. NSCLC patients had a mean age of approximately 66 years, and 129 were male and some 98 female. Beyond this particular receptor, the publication reports: Because multi-region sequencing of the tumors was not done, intratumor heterogeneity could not be ruled out. Because the study design was exploratory, TCR variables were selected using unadjusted p-values without false-discovery rate correction. A median of around 50 of the top 100 tumor clones turned up in the paired uninvolved adjacent lung, and 25 to 35 of those clones also ranked among the top 100 of that same adjacent lung. Higher blood T cell density associated with longer overall survival, while higher adjacent-lung clonality associated with shorter survival. Uninvolved tumor-adjacent lung showed the highest T cell clonality, higher than tumor, which suggests more focused antigenic responses in the uninvolved tumor-adjacent lung.

Of note for this clone: What this receptor recognizes is not known. No base qualities exist here, and no much larger clone lies one base off it.

V has 6 bases trimmed and J has 7 bases trimmed; junction bases matching no gene number 14. CDR1 and CDR2 (MNHNY, SVGAGI) derive from the germline V gene (reference sequence). Its CDR3 holds 16 amino acids, cysteine through phenylalanine. The DNA shown is the 48-base CDR3, in frame from base 1. The immunoSEQ Assay was used to sequence TCR beta CDR3 regions from DNA. The study's own analysis went as follows. T cell density was computed as TCR beta template counts normalized to usable DNA estimated by amplifying housekeeping genes. Richness was estimated using the preseqR package, with extrapolation to 400,000 templates for PBMC samples and to 120,000 templates for tissue samples. Clonality was calculated as one minus Pielou's evenness. Differential abundance testing on productive amino-acid clonotypes, with a minimum total count of 5 and an alpha of 0.1, was used to identify tissue-enriched TCRs. The Jaccard Index and the Morisita Overlap Index were used to quantify repertoire overlap between compartments. GLIPH grouped TCR beta CDR3s together with public tetramer-defined viral CDR3s, and a viral motif had to include at least three viral sequences and show V-gene enrichment. TCRdb's version of the immuneACCESS table is confined to in-frame rearrangements and falls short of the full clone set. An unresolved V gene accounts for under half of the shortfall where checked; the remainder is of unknown origin. V, J and clone size are taken as reported in that table, and D and trimming were inferred from the DNA itself. This sample is represented by under 35,000 clones; about 91% of them were singletons. The ten largest clones capture about 28% of the sample.

At diagnosis, peripheral blood, uninvolved tumor-adjacent lung and tumor were collected and were preserved as a mix of fresh-frozen and FFPE material. For TCR repertoire profiling, blood samples were analyzed in the form of peripheral blood mononuclear cells. The clonotype originates from a female donor at least 60 years old with stage I lung adenocarcinoma. Specimen: peripheral blood, collected before any cancer treatment. The chain was built from TRBV6-6 and TRBJ2-7, and 11 junctional nucleotides match TRBD1. Here the CDR3 is given as CASSPQTGTGGNEQYF. The nucleotides read TGTGCCAGCAGCCCACAAACCGGGACAGGGGGTAATGAGCAGTACTTC.